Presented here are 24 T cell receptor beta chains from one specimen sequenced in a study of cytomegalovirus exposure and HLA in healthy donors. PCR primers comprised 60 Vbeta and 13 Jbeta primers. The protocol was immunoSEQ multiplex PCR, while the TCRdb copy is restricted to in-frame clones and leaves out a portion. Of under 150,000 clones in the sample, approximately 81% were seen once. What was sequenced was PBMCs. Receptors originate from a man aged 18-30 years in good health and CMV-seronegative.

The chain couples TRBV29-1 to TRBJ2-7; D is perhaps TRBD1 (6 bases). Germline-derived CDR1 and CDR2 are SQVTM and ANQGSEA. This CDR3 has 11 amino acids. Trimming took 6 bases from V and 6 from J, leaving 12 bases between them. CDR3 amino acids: CSVNQGFEQYF. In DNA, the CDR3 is TGCAGCGTAAATCAGGGGTTCGAGCAGTACTTC.

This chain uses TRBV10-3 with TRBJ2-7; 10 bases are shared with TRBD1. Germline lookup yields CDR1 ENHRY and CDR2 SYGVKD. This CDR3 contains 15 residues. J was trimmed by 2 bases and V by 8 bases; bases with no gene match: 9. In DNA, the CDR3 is TGTGCCATCGGAACCGGGACAGGGGCCACCTACGAGCAGTACTTC. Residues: CAIGTGTGATYEQYF.

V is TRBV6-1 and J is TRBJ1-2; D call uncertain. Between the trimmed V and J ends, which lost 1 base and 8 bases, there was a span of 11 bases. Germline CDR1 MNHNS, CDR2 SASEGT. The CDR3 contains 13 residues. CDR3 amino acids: CASSEVGRRGYTF. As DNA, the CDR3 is TGTGCCAGCAGTGAAGTAGGCAGGAGGGGCTACACCTTC.

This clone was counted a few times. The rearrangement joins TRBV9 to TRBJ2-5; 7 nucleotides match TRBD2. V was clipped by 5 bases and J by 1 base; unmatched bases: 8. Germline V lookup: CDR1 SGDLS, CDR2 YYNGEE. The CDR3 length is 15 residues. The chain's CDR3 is CASSGRGTFQETQYF. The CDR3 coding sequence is TGTGCCAGCAGTGGGCGGGGGACCTTCCAAGAGACCCAGTACTTC.

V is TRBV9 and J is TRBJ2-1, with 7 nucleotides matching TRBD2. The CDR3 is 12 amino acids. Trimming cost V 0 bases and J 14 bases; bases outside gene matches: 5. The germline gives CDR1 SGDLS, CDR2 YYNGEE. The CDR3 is CASSVVGGGKFF. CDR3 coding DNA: TGTGCCAGCAGCGTAGTTGGCGGGGGTAAGTTCTTC. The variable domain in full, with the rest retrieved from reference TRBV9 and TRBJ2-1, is DSGVTQTPKHLITATGQRVTLRCSPRSGDLSVYWYQQSLDQGLQFLIQYYNGEERAKGNILERFSAQQFPDLHSELNLSSLELGDSALYFCASSVVGGGKFFGPGTRLTVL.

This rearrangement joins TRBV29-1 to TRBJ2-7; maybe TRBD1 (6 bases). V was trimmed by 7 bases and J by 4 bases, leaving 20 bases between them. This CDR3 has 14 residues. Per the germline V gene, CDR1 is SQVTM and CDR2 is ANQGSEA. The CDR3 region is CSAFSMDRSYEQYF. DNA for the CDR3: TGCAGCGCCTTTTCTATGGACAGATCTTACGAGCAGTACTTC.

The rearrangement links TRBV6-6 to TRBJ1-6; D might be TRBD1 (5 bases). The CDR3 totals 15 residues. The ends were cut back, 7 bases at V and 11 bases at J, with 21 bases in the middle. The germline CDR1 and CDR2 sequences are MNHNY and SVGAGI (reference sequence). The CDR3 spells CASTTRAASVTPLHF. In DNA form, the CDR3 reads TGTGCCAGCACCACCAGGGCGGCTAGCGTGACACCCCTCCACTTT.

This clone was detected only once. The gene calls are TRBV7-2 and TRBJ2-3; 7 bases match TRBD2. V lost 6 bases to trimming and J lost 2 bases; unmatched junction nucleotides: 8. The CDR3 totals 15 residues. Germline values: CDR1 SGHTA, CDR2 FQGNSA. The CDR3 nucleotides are TGTGCCAGCAGTACCCCTAGCGGATACACAGATACGCAGTATTTT. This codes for CASSTPSGYTDTQYF.

This CDR3 is CASSLDPGPYGYTF. The CDR3 DNA reads as TGTGCCAGCAGCTTGGACCCAGGCCCTTATGGCTACACCTTC. The V call is TRBV5-4, the J call TRBJ1-2, with D hard to call. Germline V CDR1 and CDR2: SGHNT, YYREEE (reference sequence). This CDR3 has 14 amino acids. V dropped 0 bases and J dropped 5 bases, with 11 bases sitting between them.

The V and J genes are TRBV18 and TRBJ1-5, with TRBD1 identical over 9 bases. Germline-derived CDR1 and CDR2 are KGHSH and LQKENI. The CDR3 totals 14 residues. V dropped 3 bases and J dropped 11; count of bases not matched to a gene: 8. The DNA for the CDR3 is TGTGCCAGCTCACCCTCCTCTGACAGGGGGTCCCAGCATTTT. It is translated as CASSPSSDRGSQHF.

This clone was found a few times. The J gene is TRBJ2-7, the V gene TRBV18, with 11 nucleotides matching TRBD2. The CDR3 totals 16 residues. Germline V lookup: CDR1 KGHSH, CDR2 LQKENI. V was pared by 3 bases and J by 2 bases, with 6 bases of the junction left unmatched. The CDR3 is CASSPSLSGGAYEQYF. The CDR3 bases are TGTGCCAGCTCACCTTCCCTTAGCGGGGGGGCCTACGAGCAGTACTTC.

This CDR3 is CASSGGTAEETQYF. The CDR3 coding sequence is TGCGCCAGCAGTGGGGGGACTGCTGAAGAGACCCAGTACTTC. The gene calls are TRBV10-1 and TRBJ2-5; TRBD2 might be the D (6 bases). Trimming took 4 bases from V and 3 from J, leaving 12 bases between them. In germline, CDR1 is WNHNN, CDR2 SYGVQD (reference sequence). The CDR3 has 14 amino acids.

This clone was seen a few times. In DNA form, the CDR3 reads TGTGCCAGCAGCCAAAAGCGGGGGGCAGATACGCAGTATTTT. This sequence encodes CASSQKRGADTQYF. The genes are TRBV5-6 and TRBJ2-3; 9 nucleotides agree with TRBD2. Germline lookup yields CDR1 SGHDT and CDR2 YYEEEE. Trimming cost V 4 bases and J 4 bases; bases outside gene matches: 4. This CDR3 contains 14 residues.

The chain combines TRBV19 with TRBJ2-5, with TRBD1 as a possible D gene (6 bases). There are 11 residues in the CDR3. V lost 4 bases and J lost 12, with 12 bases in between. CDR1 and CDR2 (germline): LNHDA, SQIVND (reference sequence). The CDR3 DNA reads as TGTGCCAGTAGTACCGGACAGACGAAGTACTTC. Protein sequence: CASSTGQTKYF.

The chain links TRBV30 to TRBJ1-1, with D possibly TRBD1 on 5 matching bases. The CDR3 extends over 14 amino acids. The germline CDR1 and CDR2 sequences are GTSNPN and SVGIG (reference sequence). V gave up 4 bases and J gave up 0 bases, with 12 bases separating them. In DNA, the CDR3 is TGTGCCTGGATGCAGGGCCCCATGAACACTGAAGCTTTCTTT. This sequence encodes CAWMQGPMNTEAFF.

The CDR3, as DNA: TGCGCCAGCAGCCAAGAGTCCCTGACTAGCAGAGCCCATACGCAGTATTTT. This sequence encodes CASSQESLTSRAHTQYF. The chain employs TRBV4-3 and TRBJ2-3, with TRBD2 matching 7 bases. With 0 bases clipped from V and 7 bases from J, the junction kept 13 bases outside the gene matches. The CDR3 covers 17 residues. CDR1 and CDR2 from the germline V gene are LGHNA and YSLEER.

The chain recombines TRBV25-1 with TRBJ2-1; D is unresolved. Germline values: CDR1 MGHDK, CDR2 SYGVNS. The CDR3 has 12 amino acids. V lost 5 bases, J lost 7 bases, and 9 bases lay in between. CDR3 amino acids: CASSKQANEQFF. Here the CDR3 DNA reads TGTGCCAGCAGTAAGCAGGCAAATGAGCAGTTCTTC.

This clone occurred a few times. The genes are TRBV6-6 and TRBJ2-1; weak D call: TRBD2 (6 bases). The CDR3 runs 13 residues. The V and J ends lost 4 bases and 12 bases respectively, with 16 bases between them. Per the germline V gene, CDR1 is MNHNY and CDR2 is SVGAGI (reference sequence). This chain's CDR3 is CASSSVLARGQFF. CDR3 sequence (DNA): TGTGCCAGCAGTTCGGTTCTAGCGCGTGGGCAGTTCTTC.

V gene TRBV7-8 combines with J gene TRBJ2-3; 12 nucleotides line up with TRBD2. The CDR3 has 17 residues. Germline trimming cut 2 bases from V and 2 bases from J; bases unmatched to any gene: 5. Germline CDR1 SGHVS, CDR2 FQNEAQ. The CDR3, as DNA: TGTGCCAGCAGCTTAACAGGGACTAGCGGGCACACAGATACGCAGTATTTT. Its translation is CASSLTGTSGHTDTQYF.

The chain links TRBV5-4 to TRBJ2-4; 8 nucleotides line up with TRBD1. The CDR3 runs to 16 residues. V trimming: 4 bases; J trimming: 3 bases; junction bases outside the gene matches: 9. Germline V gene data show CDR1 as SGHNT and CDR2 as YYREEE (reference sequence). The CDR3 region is CASSEDRGGGKNIQYF. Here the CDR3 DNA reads TGTGCCAGCAGCGAAGACAGGGGTGGAGGCAAAAACATTCAGTACTTC.

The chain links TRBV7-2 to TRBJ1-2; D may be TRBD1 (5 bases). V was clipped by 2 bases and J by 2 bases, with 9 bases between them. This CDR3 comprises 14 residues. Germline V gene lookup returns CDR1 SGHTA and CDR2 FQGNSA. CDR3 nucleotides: TGTGCCAGCAGCTTATCGGGGGTAAACTATGGCTACACCTTC. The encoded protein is CASSLSGVNYGYTF.

The CDR3 nucleotides read TGTGCCTGGAGTCCTCAGGCGAACTATGGCTACACCTTC. The encoded protein is CAWSPQANYGYTF. This sequence joins TRBV30 and TRBJ1-2; no clear D gene. The CDR3 totals 13 residues. V lost 2 bases to trimming and J lost 2 bases, with 9 bases between them. Per germline, CDR1 GTSNPN and CDR2 SVGIG (reference sequence).

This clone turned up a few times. In DNA form, the CDR3 reads TGCGCCAGCAGCCACCTAACAGGGGGCGGCACCTATGGCTACACCTTC. It is translated as CASSHLTGGGTYGYTF. The chain couples TRBV4-3 to TRBJ1-2, with 9 bases lining up with TRBD1. V was clipped by 3 bases and J by 4 bases; unmatched bases: 9. The CDR3 sequence is 16 residues long. CDR1 LGHNA and CDR2 YSLEER come from the germline V gene.

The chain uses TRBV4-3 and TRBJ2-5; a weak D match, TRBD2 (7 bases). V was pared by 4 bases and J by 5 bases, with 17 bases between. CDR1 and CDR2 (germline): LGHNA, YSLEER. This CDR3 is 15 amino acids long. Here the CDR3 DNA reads TGCGCCAGCAGCCCAGGAGAGGGGGGGCCGGAGACCCAGTACTTC. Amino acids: CASSPGEGGPETQYF.